This passage covers 11 T cell receptor beta chains from one sample sequenced in a study of blood T cell repertoires in COVID-19. The data were produced by immunoSEQ multiplex PCR, yet TCRdb's version contains in-frame clones alone and is incomplete. The profile shows about 150,000 clones, roughly 80% of them singletons. Sequencing was done on a sample of peripheral blood. The source of these receptors is a man aged 65 to 85 with acute or convalescent COVID-19.

This chain uses TRBV28 with TRBJ1-2, with 9 bases that match TRBD1. Germline CDR1 reads MDHEN; CDR2 reads SYDVKM. V lost 7 bases, J lost 5 bases, and 5 bases stayed unmatched. This CDR3 contains 13 residues. The CDR3, as DNA: TGTGCCAGCACTACAGGGGGCAGGTATGGCTACACCTTC. Translated: CASTTGGRYGYTF.

The chain carries TRBV2 and TRBJ2-7, with 7 bases matching TRBD1. The CDR3 totals 14 residues. The V gene's germline CDR1 is SNHLY and CDR2 FYNNEI. With V trimmed by 6 bases and J by 0 bases, 5 bases remained unmatched. The CDR3 sequence: CASRSRGNSYEQYF. DNA of the CDR3: TGTGCCAGCAGATCCAGGGGGAACTCCTACGAGCAGTACTTC.

The chain is built from TRBV18 and TRBJ2-7, with 7 positions matching TRBD2. CDR3 size: 16 residues. The junction had 9 bases not matched to a gene; V was cut back by 1 base and J by 3 bases. Germline CDR1 reads KGHSH; CDR2 reads LQKENI. This chain's CDR3 is CASSPRHGEGLYEQYF. The CDR3 nucleotides read TGTGCCAGCTCACCACGGCACGGGGAGGGGCTCTACGAGCAGTACTTC.

This chain connects TRBV28 to TRBJ1-2; 8 bases agree with TRBD1. Germline CDR1 is MDHEN and CDR2 is SYDVKM. The CDR3 is 12 residues long. The V segment lost 7 bases and the J segment 8 bases; nucleotides outside the gene matches: 6. The CDR3 bases are TGTGCCAGCACTGGACAGGGTGAAGGCTACACCTTC. Protein: CASTGQGEGYTF.

The CDR3 nucleotides read TGTGCCAGCAAAGAGGCAGGGTACCAAGAGACCCAGTACTTC. It yields the protein CASKEAGYQETQYF. V gene TRBV6-5 combines with J gene TRBJ2-5; weak D call: TRBD1 (5 bases). CDR3 length: 14 residues. Trimming shortened V by 7 bases and J by 0 bases, and 12 bases separated the two germline ends. The germline gives CDR1 MNHEY, CDR2 SVGAGI.

This chain links TRBV28 with TRBJ1-5; D is ambiguous. V gave up 3 bases and J gave up 4 bases, with 16 bases separating them. This CDR3 contains 16 residues. CDR1 is MDHEN, CDR2 SYDVKM, per germline. The CDR3 DNA reads TGTGCCAGCAGTTTGGGTCCGAAACTAACTAATCAGCCCCAGCATTTT. Protein: CASSLGPKLTNQPQHF.

This chain connects TRBV6-5 to TRBJ1-2, with 7 bases lining up with TRBD1. Germline values: CDR1 MNHEY, CDR2 SVGAGI. J gave up 4 bases and V 8 bases, and 7 bases lay outside the gene matches. The CDR3 is 13 residues long. The CDR3 protein is CASQTGSGYGYTF. In DNA, the CDR3 is TGTGCCAGCCAGACAGGGTCAGGCTATGGCTACACCTTC.

The gene calls are TRBV12-3 or TRBV12-4 and TRBJ2-5; possible D gene TRBD1, 5 bases. The V end was cut by 3 bases, the J end by 7 bases, with 12 bases between. This CDR3 comprises 13 residues. As DNA, the CDR3 is TGTGCCAGCAGTTTCCCAGGGATGGCGACCCAGTACTTC. Its translation is CASSFPGMATQYF.

In this sample, this clone turned up a few times. The rearrangement joins TRBV5-1 to TRBJ1-6; D is perhaps TRBD1 (5 bases). This CDR3 comprises 14 residues. V lost 0 bases and J 9 bases, leaving 10 bases between the germline ends. Germline values: CDR1 SGHRS, CDR2 YFSETQ. The CDR3 region has the DNA TGCGCCAGCAGCTTGGCAGGGTGGGGTTCACCCCTCCACTTT. Translating it yields CASSLAGWGSPLHF.

This clone was observed a single time. The chain uses TRBV2 and TRBJ2-3; D may be TRBD2 (5 bases). This CDR3 has 14 amino acids. Trimming shortened V by 9 bases and J by 2 bases, and 15 bases separated the two germline ends. Germline V gene sequence: CDR1 SNHLY, CDR2 FYNNEI. This CDR3 is CASKLDTDTDTQYF. The CDR3 coding sequence is TGTGCCAGTAAACTAGACACCGACACAGATACGCAGTATTTT. The full variable domain, its missing parts supplied by reference TRBV2 and TRBJ2-3, is EPEVTQTPSHQVTQMGQEVILRCVPISNHLYFYWYRQILGQKVEFLVSFYNNEISEKSEIFDDQFSVERPDGSNFTLKIRSTKLEDSAMYFCASKLDTDTDTQYFGPGTRLTVL.

The CDR3 here is CASSFSYVPTDTQYF. The CDR3 DNA is TGTGCCAGCAGTTTTTCCTACGTACCCACAGATACGCAGTATTTT. The genes are TRBV27 and TRBJ2-3; D gene unclear. Looked up from germline, CDR1 is MNHEY and CDR2 is SMNVEV (reference sequence). There are 15 residues in the CDR3. V lost 3 bases and J 2 bases, leaving 12 bases between the germline ends.